The 10 T cell receptor beta chains presented below share a single source sample, sequenced in a study of blood T cell repertoires in COVID-19. This table comes from immunoSEQ multiplex PCR, and its TCRdb copy is limited to in-frame clones, with some not included. Of hundreds of thousands of clones detected, roughly 90% appear once; the ten largest clones hold 3% to 3.5%. Sequenced sample: PBMCs or T cells enriched from blood (not recorded which). The receptors derive from a woman aged 45-60 years in a cohort exposed to, infected with or recovered from COVID-19 (not recorded which).

The chain couples TRBV4-1 to TRBJ1-5, with TRBD1 identical over 7 bases. The V gene's germline CDR1 is MGHRA and CDR2 YSYEKL. The CDR3 extends over 15 amino acids. V lost 4 bases and J lost 0; bases outside the gene matches: 3. CDR3 residues: CASSRGTDSNQPQHF. The CDR3 DNA follows: TGCGCCAGCAGCCGCGGGACAGATAGCAATCAGCCCCAGCATTTT.

The V gene is TRBV24-1, the J gene TRBJ1-1; D remains ambiguous. CDR3 size: 13 residues. Trimming left V 5 bases short and J 1 base short, with 7 bases between. Germline loops: CDR1 KGHDR, CDR2 SFDVKD. CDR3 nucleotide sequence: TGTGCCACCAGTGCGGGAGGGAACACTGAAGCTTTCTTT. Translation gives CATSAGGNTEAFF.

The chain links TRBV7-3 to TRBJ1-1; 10 nucleotides line up with TRBD1. The CDR3 runs to 15 residues. The V segment lost 5 bases and the J segment 4 bases; nucleotides outside the gene matches: 7. Germline lookup yields CDR1 SGHTA and CDR2 FQGTGA. DNA for the CDR3: TGTGCCAGCAGCAGGACAGGGGGGATGCGCACTGAAGCTTTCTTT. Translated, it gives CASSRTGGMRTEAFF.

The genes are TRBV9 and TRBJ2-5, with TRBD2 as a possible D gene (6 bases). Germline V lookup: CDR1 SGDLS, CDR2 YYNGEE. This CDR3 comprises 12 residues. Trimming shortened V by 4 bases and J by 7 bases, and 11 bases separated the two germline ends. CDR3 protein: CASSPGRGTQYF. The CDR3 DNA follows: TGTGCCAGCAGCCCGGGGCGGGGGACCCAGTACTTC.

The rearrangement uses TRBV28 and TRBJ1-2; D call uncertain. Germline assignment: CDR1 MDHEN and CDR2 SYDVKM. This CDR3 has 13 residues. V was cut by 2 bases and J by 8 bases, with 12 bases left in between. Written as DNA, the CDR3 is TGTGCCAGCAGTTTAGGGCTTCGTGGGGGCTACACCTTC. Translated, it gives CASSLGLRGGYTF.

The CDR3 loop reads CASSQDLDDEQFF. The DNA of the CDR3 is TGTGCCAGCAGCCAAGATTTAGATGATGAGCAGTTCTTC. The chain has TRBV4-2 and TRBJ2-1; D gene ambiguous. Trimming removed 0 bases from V and 8 bases from J, with 8 bases in between. This CDR3 contains 13 residues. CDR1 is LGHNA and CDR2 is YNFKEQ in the germline V gene.

This clone was detected only a few times. This sequence joins TRBV28 and TRBJ1-1; 7 bases map to TRBD1. Germline V gene lookup returns CDR1 MDHEN and CDR2 SYDVKM. Germline trimming cut 6 bases from V and 8 bases from J; bases unmatched to any gene: 6. The CDR3 is made up of 12 amino acids. The DNA for the CDR3 is TGTGCCAGCAGACTCGACAGGGCCGAAGCTTTCTTT. Translated, it gives CASRLDRAEAFF.

CDR3 region: CASSRTSGGGETQYF. In DNA form, the CDR3 reads TGCGCCAGCAGCCGGACTAGCGGGGGCGGGGAGACCCAGTACTTC. This chain joins TRBV5-1 and TRBJ2-5, with 13 bases matching TRBD2. The CDR3 is 15 amino acids. V lost 4 bases, J lost 5 bases, and 5 bases stayed unmatched. Per the germline V gene, CDR1 is SGHRS and CDR2 is YFSETQ.

The chain combines TRBV19 with TRBJ1-2; D uncertain. From germline, CDR1 is LNHDA and CDR2 SQIVND (reference sequence). The CDR3 has 11 amino acids. Trimming cost V 1 base and J 6 bases, with 3 bases left between them. The CDR3 coding sequence is TGTGCCAGTAGTATAGTCGATGGCTACACCTTC. Residues: CASSIVDGYTF. Based on the CDR3 plus reference TRBV19 and TRBJ1-2, the full variable domain is DGGITQSPKYLFRKEGQNVTLSCEQNLNHDAMYWYRQDPGQGLRLIYYSQIVNDFQKGDIAEGYSVSREKKESFPLTVTSAQKNPTAFYLCASSIVDGYTFGSGTRLTVV.

V usage is TRBV12-3 or TRBV12-4 and J usage is TRBJ1-1; TRBD1 is a possible D gene (6 bases). The CDR3 spans 12 residues. V gave up 1 base and J gave up 11 bases, with 11 bases separating them. DNA of the CDR3: TGTGCCAGCAGTTTAGTGGGGACACGGGCTTTCTTT. This gives the protein CASSLVGTRAFF.